These 5 T cell receptor beta chains came from one sample sequenced in a study of T cell repertoires in cytomegalovirus infection. TCRdb fed the reads into MiXCR, producing one record per CDR3 protein. The table lists about 220,000 distinct CDR3 sequences, about 39% of them singletons. Their target antigens are unknown. The source was CD8+ T cells from cultured PBMCs, collected from culture after CMV antigen stimulation. The receptor set was obtained from a human donor in good health (CMV status not recorded). Some clones in this sample may be carry-over from other donors' samples.

The chain couples TRBV13 to TRBJ2-7; perhaps TRBD2 as D (5 bases). The V end lost 2 bases, the J end lost 7 bases, and 9 bases lay between the germline ends. This CDR3 has 12 amino acids. Germline CDR1 PRHDT, CDR2 FYEKMQ (reference sequence). CDR3 nucleotides: TGTGCCAGCAGCTTATCGGGAAAGGAGCAGTACTTC. Protein product: CASSLSGKEQYF. The full variable domain, rest sourced from reference TRBV13 and TRBJ2-7, is AAGVIQSPRHLIKEKRETATLKCYPIPRHDTVYWYQQGPGQDPQFLISFYEKMQSDKGSIPDRFSAQQFSDYHSELNMSSLELGDSALYFCASSLSGKEQYFGPGTRLTVT.

The chain uses TRBV4-2 and TRBJ2-5, with 9 bases that match TRBD1. This CDR3 has 16 amino acids. After removal of 3 bases from V and 3 bases from J, the junction contained 8 bases not matched to a gene. Germline assignment: CDR1 LGHNA and CDR2 YNFKEQ. CDR3 region: CASSHEQGAREETQYF. In DNA form, the CDR3 reads TGTGCCAGCAGCCATGAACAGGGGGCACGGGAAGAGACCCAGTACTTC.

This chain uses TRBV12-3 or TRBV12-4 with TRBJ2-1, with TRBD2 identical over 16 bases. The CDR3 spans 16 residues. V shed 8 bases and J 4 bases; nucleotides not matched to a gene: 5. CDR3 DNA sequence: TGTGCCAGCGGGGGACTAGCGGGGGGGCGATACAATGAGCAGTTCTTC. Translated: CASGGLAGGRYNEQFF.

The sample holds a few counts of this clonotype. The V gene is TRBV28, the J gene TRBJ2-1; TRBD2 might be the D (5 bases). The CDR3 is made up of 12 amino acids. CDR1 is MDHEN, CDR2 SYDVKM, per germline. Trimming cost V 5 bases and J 6 bases, with 8 bases left between them. The CDR3 spells CASSTTSNEQFF. The CDR3, as DNA: TGTGCCAGCAGTACCACTAGCAATGAGCAGTTCTTC.

The genes are TRBV10-2 and TRBJ2-3; 10 nucleotides line up with TRBD2. The CDR3 is 15 residues long. After removal of 4 bases from V and 5 bases from J, the junction contained 6 bases not matched to a gene. Germline V gene data show CDR1 as WSHSY and CDR2 as SAAADI. CDR3 sequence (DNA): TGCGCCAGCAGTGGCAGCGGGGGGGCAATAGATACGCAGTATTTT. It encodes CASSGSGGAIDTQYF.